The rows below give T cell receptor beta chains drawn from one sample of a study of response to subunit inactivated influenza vaccine. TCRdb redid the calling of the RT-PCR reads with MiXCR, one entry per CDR3 protein. The sample includes about 300,000 distinct CDR3 sequences, about 20% seen only once; the top ten take 10%. The specimen was PBMCs from blood, collected less than 22 months after vaccination. The receptors here all came from a man between 50 and 69 years old who received an inactivated influenza vaccine. CDR3s include the opening cysteine and the closing phenylalanine or tryptophan. D genes are given only for firm matches. Some rows have no size entry. The others give once, few or many, or a class for an expanded clone.

j_call | v_call | d_call | clone_size | cdr3_aa | cdr3_nt
TRBJ1-6 | TRBV6-1 | - | few | CASTNMEGNSPLHF | TGTGCCAGCACCAACATGGAAGGGAATTCACCCCTCCACTTT
TRBJ2-7 | TRBV20-1 | TRBD2 | - | CSARETSTYEQYF | TGCAGTGCTAGAGAGACTAGCACCTACGAGCAGTACTTC
TRBJ2-2 | TRBV29-1 | - | few | CSVPTDTGELFF | TGCAGCGTCCCTACAGACACCGGGGAGCTGTTTTTT
TRBJ1-5 | TRBV19 | - | - | CASTPGQGHQPQHF | TGTGCCAGTACCCCGGGCCAGGGGCATCAGCCCCAGCATTTT
TRBJ2-2 | TRBV14 | - | - | CASRRTGGDTGELFF | TGTGCCAGCAGGAGAACAGGAGGGGACACCGGGGAGCTGTTTTTT
TRBJ2-5 | TRBV20-1 | - | - | CSATNRASAETQYF | TGCAGTGCTACCAACAGGGCGTCGGCGGAGACCCAGTACTTC
TRBJ2-1 | TRBV9 | TRBD2 | - | CASSVGAAGVFEQFF | TGTGCCAGCAGCGTAGGGGCAGCGGGAGTATTTGAGCAGTTCTTC
TRBJ1-5 | TRBV3-1 | - | - | CASSRADSNQPQHF | TGTGCCAGCAGCCGAGCAGATAGCAATCAGCCCCAGCATTTT
TRBJ1-6 | TRBV11-2 | - | few | CASSLARLSNSPLHF | TGTGCCAGCAGCTTAGCTCGTCTAAGTAATTCACCCCTCCACTTT
TRBJ2-3 | TRBV27 | - | few | CASRLLATDTQYF | TGTGCCAGCAGGCTATTGGCCACAGATACGCAGTATTTT
TRBJ1-5 | TRBV28 | - | - | CASSFLGINQPQHF | TGTGCCAGCAGTTTTCTGGGGATCAATCAGCCCCAGCATTTT
TRBJ2-7 | TRBV7-2 | - | - | CASSLYSGDIGAEQYF | TGTGCCAGCAGCTTATATTCAGGGGACATCGGCGCCGAGCAGTACTTC
TRBJ2-2 | TRBV28 | TRBD1 | - | CASSTNFLVTGQITGELFF | TGTGCCAGCAGTACCAACTTCTTGGTAACGGGACAGATCACCGGGGAGCTGTTTTTT
TRBJ1-2 | TRBV9 | TRBD1 | - | CASSPMYRGYGYTF | TGTGCCAGCAGCCCGATGTACAGGGGGTATGGCTACACCTTC
TRBJ2-5 | TRBV20-1 | - | - | CSAIRGIGETQYF | TGCAGTGCTATAAGGGGGATTGGGGAGACCCAGTACTTC
TRBJ1-1 | TRBV5-6 | - | - | CASSRPGQRNTEAFF | TGTGCCAGCAGCCGGCCGGGGCAGAGGAACACTGAAGCTTTCTTT
TRBJ2-1 | TRBV15 | - | - | CATSSRLENEQFF | TGTGCCACCAGCAGCCGACTAGAAAATGAGCAGTTCTTC
TRBJ2-1 | TRBV6-2/TRBV6-3 | - | few | CASSLPTGGSYNEQFF | TGTGCCAGCAGTTTACCGACAGGAGGCTCCTACAATGAGCAGTTCTTC